These 28 T cell receptor beta chains share one sample of origin, sequenced in a study of blood T cell repertoires in COVID-19. TCRdb keeps only in-frame clones here, not all; method: immunoSEQ multiplex PCR. The sample consists of about 12,000 clones, approximately 70% of them appearing once. Sequenced: peripheral blood. These receptors were taken from a human donor in a cohort sampled during active COVID-19.

This clone was picked up one time. The gene calls are TRBV3-1 (or the pseudogene TRBV3-2) and TRBJ1-6; the D gene is possibly TRBD1 (5 bases). Trimming took 0 bases from V and 7 from J, leaving 19 bases between them. The CDR3 length is 18 residues. Germline CDR1 LGHDT, CDR2 YNNKEL (reference sequence). CDR3 sequence reads: CASSQERTGVGRNSPLHF. The CDR3 DNA is TGTGCCAGCAGCCAAGAAAGAACAGGAGTTGGGCGCAATTCACCCCTCCACTTT.

The rearrangement uses TRBV5-1 and TRBJ2-1; 9 bases map to TRBD1. V dropped 4 bases and J dropped 5; count of bases not matched to a gene: 10. Germline CDR1 and CDR2: SGHRS and YFSETQ. This CDR3 spans 16 amino acids. CDR3 in DNA: TGCGCCAGCAGCCCTGAGGGGACAGGGATCCACAATGAGCAGTTCTTC. Translating it yields CASSPEGTGIHNEQFF.

This clone occurred once. The chain is built from TRBV7-2 and TRBJ2-5; no reliable D call. The germline V gene encodes CDR1 SGHTA and CDR2 FQGNSA. Trimming took 4 bases from V and 4 from J, leaving 7 bases between them. This CDR3 contains 12 residues. For the CDR3, the DNA is TGTGCCAGCAGCTCGTCCGGAGAGACCCAGTACTTC. Amino acid sequence: CASSSSGETQYF.

This sequence joins TRBV4-3 and TRBJ1-1; D is possibly TRBD1 (5 bases). V was cut by 0 bases and J by 6 bases, with 14 bases left in between. Germline V CDR1 and CDR2: LGHNA, YSLEER. The CDR3 is 15 amino acids. CDR3 loop: CASSQDLGPSSEAFF. The CDR3 DNA reads as TGCGCCAGCAGCCAAGATCTGGGGCCCTCCTCTGAAGCTTTCTTT.

The genes are TRBV19 and TRBJ1-5, with D possibly being TRBD1 (5 bases). Trimming removed 4 bases from V and 2 bases from J, with 9 bases in between. The CDR3 is 14 residues long. The germline gives CDR1 LNHDA, CDR2 SQIVND (reference sequence). The CDR3 DNA reads as TGTGCCAGTAGTACGTCGGGGGGCAATCAGCCCCAGCATTTT. Its translation is CASSTSGGNQPQHF.

This clone was counted a single time. The chain joins TRBV6-4 to TRBJ1-1; TRBD1 aligns across 9 bases. Germline CDR1 is MRHNA and CDR2 is SNTAGT. The V segment lost 2 bases and the J segment 10 bases; nucleotides outside the gene matches: 8. The CDR3 is 14 amino acids. This chain's CDR3 is CASSDRNRGRGAFF. The CDR3 DNA follows: TGTGCCAGCAGTGACCGAAACAGGGGGCGCGGAGCTTTCTTT.

This sequence joins TRBV4-3 and TRBJ1-5; D is perhaps TRBD1 (6 bases). CDR3 length equals 15 residues. V dropped 0 bases and J dropped 3 bases, with 9 bases sitting between them. Per germline, CDR1 LGHNA and CDR2 YSLEER. CDR3 region: CASSQDTGNNQPQHF. CDR3 sequence (DNA): TGCGCCAGCAGCCAAGATACAGGGAACAATCAGCCCCAGCATTTT.

This clone was detected a few times. This rearrangement joins TRBV27 to TRBJ2-7, with 7 bases identical to TRBD1. The CDR3 runs 15 residues. Germline V CDR1 and CDR2: MNHEY, SMNVEV (reference sequence). V shed 3 bases, J shed 6 bases, and the junction held 11 bases outside the gene matches. CDR3 in DNA: TGTGCCAGCAGTTTCCAGGGACAGAGAACGGGCGAGCAGTACTTC. Its protein product is CASSFQGQRTGEQYF.

The rearrangement links TRBV19 to TRBJ1-5; TRBD1 aligns across 9 bases. J lost 7 bases, V lost 5 bases, and 12 bases had no gene match. This CDR3 region has 16 residues. CDR1 LNHDA and CDR2 SQIVND come from the germline V gene (reference sequence). The CDR3 here is CASSAGEGTGRQPQHF. The CDR3 region has the DNA TGTGCCAGTAGTGCCGGGGAGGGGACAGGGAGACAGCCCCAGCATTTT.

CDR3 coding DNA: TGTGCCAGCAGTTACTCGAAAGGCGGGAGGAATCAGCCCCAGCATTTT. Its protein product is CASSYSKGGRNQPQHF. The chain employs TRBV6-2 or TRBV6-3 and TRBJ1-5, with unresolved D. CDR1 MNHEY and CDR2 SVGEGT come from the germline V gene. The CDR3 contains 16 residues. The ends were cut back, 0 bases at V and 4 bases at J, with 13 bases in the middle.

The chain carries TRBV11-3 and TRBJ1-4; 7 bases fit TRBD1. Germline CDR1 and CDR2: SGHNT and YENEEA. V gave up 4 bases and J gave up 3 bases; unmatched junction bases: 5. The CDR3 spans 15 residues. DNA for the CDR3: TGTGCCAGCAGCTCAGGGGGGACAGCTAATGAAAAACTGTTTTTT. It yields the protein CASSSGGTANEKLFF. Full variable domain (missing parts from reference TRBV11-3 and TRBJ1-4): EAGVVQSPRYKIIEKKQPVAFWCNPISGHNTLYWYLQNLGQGPELLIRYENEEAVDDSQLPKDRFSAERLKGVDSTLKIQPAELGDSAVYLCASSSGGTANEKLFFGSGTQLSVL.

This chain links TRBV20-1 with TRBJ2-7; the D is unclear. V lost 3 bases, J lost 9 bases, and 12 bases lay in between. CDR1 is DFQATT, CDR2 SNEGSKA, per germline (reference sequence). This CDR3 is built from 11 residues. The CDR3 region has the DNA TGCAGTGCTAGCGTCCCCTCGGGGCAGTACTTC. Translated: CSASVPSGQYF.

This rearrangement joins TRBV6-1 to TRBJ2-3; 7 nucleotides align to TRBD2. Germline V gene lookup returns CDR1 MNHNS and CDR2 SASEGT. The CDR3 has 16 residues. V lost 3 bases to trimming and J lost 0 bases; unmatched junction nucleotides: 6. CDR3 nucleotides: TGTGCCAGCAGTGAGGGGGACTATTCTAGCACAGATACGCAGTATTTT. Protein sequence: CASSEGDYSSTDTQYF.

As concerns this clone: One end of the junction fails to match germline, which may point to a read error. The J gene is TRBJ2-7, the V gene TRBV5-1, with TRBD1 as a possible D gene (5 bases). CDR3 length: 13 residues. The germline gives CDR1 SGHRS, CDR2 YFSETQ. CDR3 sequence reads: CASSPDTDKLRSF. DNA for the CDR3: TGCGCCAGCAGCCCGGACACGGACAAGTTAAGAAGCTTC.

V gene TRBV7-9 combines with J gene TRBJ1-4; D is unclear. From germline, CDR1 is SEHNR and CDR2 FQNEAQ (reference sequence). Trimming left V 5 bases short and J 8 bases short, with 9 bases between. CDR3 size: 12 residues. CDR3 sequence: CASSPMGEKLFF. The DNA for the CDR3 is TGTGCCAGCAGCCCGATGGGCGAAAAACTGTTTTTT.

The rearrangement joins TRBV5-1 to TRBJ2-7; 9 nucleotides match TRBD2. V gave up 0 bases and J gave up 5 bases; unmatched junction bases: 6. Germline CDR1 reads SGHRS; CDR2 reads YFSETQ. CDR3 length equals 15 residues. CDR3 region: CASSLGFAGGNEQYF. DNA of the CDR3: TGCGCCAGCAGCTTGGGGTTCGCGGGAGGGAACGAGCAGTACTTC.

The rearrangement links TRBV28 to TRBJ2-7, with 11 bases matching TRBD2. The junction had 9 bases not matched to a gene; V was cut back by 6 bases and J by 5 bases. CDR3 length equals 15 residues. The germline gives CDR1 MDHEN, CDR2 SYDVKM. The CDR3 loop reads CASRRTSGGSHEQYF. The CDR3 nucleotides read TGTGCCAGCAGAAGAACTAGCGGGGGTTCCCACGAGCAGTACTTC.

The chain joins TRBV14 to TRBJ2-7, with 7 bases fitting TRBD2. Germline CDR1 SGHDN, CDR2 FVKESK. The CDR3 spans 15 residues. Trimming removed 2 bases from V and 3 bases from J; junction bases left unmatched: 7. The CDR3 bases are TGTGCCAGCAGCCAATCTAGCGGCAGGGACTACGAGCAGTACTTC. Its protein is CASSQSSGRDYEQYF.

J is TRBJ1-5 and V is TRBV28; 12 bases are a match to TRBD1. The CDR3 length is 16 residues. Trimming removed 2 bases from V and 7 bases from J; junction bases left unmatched: 6. Germline V gene data show CDR1 as MDHEN and CDR2 as SYDVKM. The CDR3 reads CASSLSGTGGFQPQHF. CDR3 bases: TGTGCCAGCAGTTTAAGCGGGACAGGGGGCTTCCAGCCCCAGCATTTT.

The V and J genes are TRBV5-4 and TRBJ1-4; TRBD1 aligns across 8 bases. The trim removed 0 bases at V and 1 base at J, leaving 5 bases unmatched. The germline CDR1 and CDR2 sequences are SGHNT and YYREEE (reference sequence). The CDR3 consists of 17 residues. The CDR3 is CASSLGQGTGTNEKLFF. For the CDR3, the DNA is TGTGCCAGCAGCTTGGGACAGGGGACCGGAACTAATGAAAAACTGTTTTTT. Full variable domain (remainder filled in from reference TRBV5-4 and TRBJ1-4): ETGVTQSPTHLIKTRGQQVTLRCSSQSGHNTVSWYQQALGQGPQFIFQYYREEENGRGNFPPRFSGLQFPNYSSELNVNALELDDSALYLCASSLGQGTGTNEKLFFGSGTQLSVL.

This clone has more than one count but fewer than ten. The CDR3 here is CASSPTGTSGRGTGELFF. The CDR3 bases are TGTGCCAGCAGCCCCACCGGGACTAGCGGGAGAGGAACCGGGGAGCTGTTTTTT. The chain couples TRBV9 to TRBJ2-2; 14 nucleotides match TRBD2. J was trimmed by 5 bases and V by 4 bases; bases with no gene match: 10. Germline V gene sequence: CDR1 SGDLS, CDR2 YYNGEE. The CDR3 is 18 residues long.

V and J are TRBV5-4 and TRBJ2-5; no firm D call. CDR3 length: 14 amino acids. From germline, CDR1 is SGHNT and CDR2 YYREEE (reference sequence). V lost 2 bases and J lost 4, with 12 bases in between. CDR3 in DNA: TGTGCCAGCAGCTTCAAGAGGCAGATAGAGACCCAGTACTTC. Translated, it gives CASSFKRQIETQYF.

Points on this clone: One end of the junction is discordant with germline, which a read error may explain. The chain joins TRBV2 to TRBJ1-1; D remains unclear. The CDR3 totals 10 residues. Germline CDR1 reads SNHLY; CDR2 reads FYNNEI. Written as DNA, the CDR3 is TGTGCCAGCAGTGATATGGTAATGGCTTTT. Protein: CASSDMVMAF.

This clone was observed a single time. This chain joins TRBV5-8 and TRBJ2-5; D is unclear. The V and J ends lost 4 bases and 3 bases respectively, with 4 bases between them. Germline CDR1 SGHTS, CDR2 YDEGEE. The CDR3 length is 11 residues. CDR3 amino acids: CASSLEETQYF. The CDR3, as DNA: TGTGCCAGCAGCCTAGAAGAGACCCAGTACTTC.

The J gene is TRBJ1-1, the V gene TRBV21-1. TRBV21-1 is designated a pseudogene. The CDR3 sequence is 18 residues long. Written as DNA, the CDR3 is TGTGCCAGCGACGGACTAAAGGGGTTGCTAGTGGAGAACACTGAAGCTTTCTTT. The encoded protein is CASDGLKGLLVENTEAFF.

The chain links TRBV28 to TRBJ1-1; D is unclear. The CDR3 consists of 12 residues. CDR1 is MDHEN and CDR2 is SYDVKM in the germline V gene. V lost 7 bases to trimming and J lost 4 bases, with 10 bases between them. The CDR3 DNA sequence: TGTGCCAGCACAGAGGTTGGCACTGAAGCTTTCTTT. It yields the protein CASTEVGTEAFF.

The genes are TRBV2 and TRBJ1-6, with D possibly matching TRBD1 (6 bases). The length of the CDR3 is 13 residues. Trimming took off 5 bases at V and 5 bases at J, with 7 bases between the two ends. Germline V gives CDR1 SNHLY, CDR2 FYNNEI. CDR3 sequence reads: CASSRDNNSPLHF. The CDR3 nucleotides are TGTGCCAGCAGTAGGGACAATAATTCACCCCTCCACTTT. Looking up the rest from reference TRBV2 and TRBJ1-6 gives the full variable domain: EPEVTQTPSHQVTQMGQEVILRCVPISNHLYFYWYRQILGQKVEFLVSFYNNEISEKSEIFDDQFSVERPDGSNFTLKIRSTKLEDSAMYFCASSRDNNSPLHFGNGTRLTVT.

A few counts support this clone. The CDR3 nucleotides are TGTGCCAGCAGCTTGAACAGGGGAAGGGCCTACGAGCAGTACTTC. Residues: CASSLNRGRAYEQYF. V usage is TRBV5-5 and J usage is TRBJ2-7, with 7 bases identical to TRBD1. The trim removed 1 base at V and 2 bases at J, leaving 6 bases unmatched. The CDR3 is 15 residues long. Germline assignment: CDR1 SGHKS and CDR2 YYEKEE (reference sequence).